The rows below give T cell receptor beta chains drawn from one sample of a study of T-cell reconstitution after alpha-beta-depleted transplantation in children. TCRdb independently ran MiXCR on the PCR reads; one entry per CDR3 protein. Of fewer than 400,000 distinct CDR3 sequences in the sample, more than 20% were seen once. The sequences come from PBMCs, mostly from graft donor cells, collected 180 days after TCRalphabeta/CD19-depleted stem cell transplant. The receptors here all came from a male patient aged 10 to 17 who had a stem cell transplant for acute lymphoblastic leukemia, so the T cells may come from the graft donor. Each CDR3 is given with its conserved first and last residue. Fields, in order: clone size, D gene, V gene, J gene, CDR3 protein, CDR3 DNA. D genes are given only for firm matches. Clone size is not always given. Where it is, it says once, few, many or a class for expanded clones.

.	.	TRBV6-1	TRBJ2-1	CASSPGTYNEQFF	TGTGCCAGCAGCCCGGGAACCTACAATGAGCAGTTCTTC
few	TRBD2	TRBV5-1	TRBJ2-2	CASSWWTSGNTGELFF	TGCGCCAGCAGCTGGTGGACTAGCGGGAATACCGGGGAGCTGTTTTTT
.	TRBD2	TRBV7-2	TRBJ2-5	CASSPRTSVIVRETQYF	TGTGCCAGCAGCCCCCGGACTAGCGTGATTGTGAGAGAGACCCAGTACTTC
few	TRBD2	TRBV5-1	TRBJ2-1	CASSSLTSGRDYNEQFF	TGCGCCAGCAGCTCCCTAACTAGCGGGAGGGACTACAATGAGCAGTTCTTC
.	.	TRBV27	TRBJ2-7	CASSSRDGTYEQYF	TGTGCCAGCAGCTCTAGGGACGGTACCTACGAGCAGTACTTC
few	.	TRBV5-1	TRBJ1-2	CASSLAPENYGYTF	TGCGCCAGCAGCTTGGCTCCAGAAAACTATGGCTACACCTTC
.	.	TRBV5-1	TRBJ1-1	CASSLDPGWGAEAFF	TGCGCCAGCAGCTTGGACCCAGGATGGGGGGCTGAAGCTTTCTTT
.	.	TRBV12-3/TRBV12-4	TRBJ1-5	CASSFSGSNQPQHF	TGTGCCAGCAGTTTTTCGGGTAGCAATCAGCCCCAGCATTTT
few	TRBD1	TRBV7-9	TRBJ2-2	CASPGQGVPYPTGELFF	TGTGCCAGCCCGGGACAGGGCGTACCTTACCCCACCGGGGAGCTGTTTTTT
.	.	TRBV6-1	TRBJ2-5	CASSPQGRRGETQYF	TGTGCCAGCAGCCCACAGGGACGGCGGGGGGAGACCCAGTACTTC
few	TRBD1	TRBV7-3	TRBJ2-7	CASRPTGQTYEQYF	TGTGCCAGCAGGCCGACGGGACAGACCTACGAGCAGTACTTC
few	.	TRBV7-3	TRBJ2-1	CASSKGSGATQREQFF	TGTGCCAGCTCGAAGGGATCTGGCGCCACACAAAGGGAGCAGTTCTTC
.	.	TRBV29-1	TRBJ1-1	CSFRAVEAFF	TGCAGCTTCCGGGCCGTTGAAGCTTTCTTT
.	.	TRBV15	TRBJ2-7	CATSRDRGPYEQYF	TGTGCCACCAGCAGAGATCGGGGTCCTTACGAGCAGTACTTC
many	.	TRBV5-5	TRBJ2-3	CASSLVGASTDTQYF	TGTGCCAGCAGCTTGGTCGGAGCTAGCACAGATACGCAGTATTTT
few	.	TRBV29-1	TRBJ2-1	CSVEVRYGAGVTYNEQFF	TGCAGCGTTGAAGTACGGTACGGGGCCGGGGTTACCTACAATGAGCAGTTCTTC
few	TRBD1	TRBV29-1	TRBJ1-2	CSVPGQGNYGYTF	TGCAGCGTTCCGGGACAGGGGAACTATGGCTACACCTTC
many	TRBD1	TRBV12-3/TRBV12-4	TRBJ1-1	CASRRQGAEGEAFF	TGTGCCAGCAGAAGACAGGGGGCCGAGGGTGAAGCTTTCTTT
many	.	TRBV10-3	TRBJ2-4	CAIGSGLAKNIQYF	TGTGCCATCGGATCCGGGCTAGCCAAAAACATTCAGTACTTC
.	TRBD2	TRBV5-1	TRBJ2-1	CASSLEYSRLAGYRSYNEQFF	TGCGCCAGCAGCTTGGAGTATAGTAGGCTAGCGGGGTACCGATCCTACAATGAGCAGTTCTTC
few	.	TRBV21-1	TRBJ2-1	CARGTSGDSYNEQFF	TGTGCCCGGGGGACTAGCGGGGACTCCTACAATGAGCAGTTCTTC
few	.	TRBV11-2	TRBJ1-6	CASSPDPTWGSPLHF	TGTGCCAGCAGCCCTGACCCCACCTGGGGTTCACCCCTCCACTTT
once	TRBD2	TRBV27	TRBJ2-7	CASSLRTSVTYEQYF	TGTGCCAGCAGTCTCAGGACTAGCGTCACCTACGAGCAGTACTTC
.	TRBD1	TRBV20-1	TRBJ2-7	CSAGGDRGYEQYF	TGCAGTGCGGGGGGGGACAGGGGCTACGAGCAGTACTTC
.	TRBD2	TRBV28	TRBJ2-3	CASAQAGSTDTQYF	TGTGCCAGCGCACAAGCGGGAAGCACAGATACGCAGTATTTT
few	.	TRBV13	TRBJ2-3	CASSRPKRTDTQYF	TGTGCCAGCAGCAGACCCAAGCGCACAGATACGCAGTATTTT
many	.	TRBV7-9	TRBJ2-5	CASSLAAGRETQYF	TGCGCCAGCAGCTTGGCCGCAGGGCGAGAGACCCAGTACTTC
.	TRBD2	TRBV4-1	TRBJ2-7	CASSQDGTSGRVEQYF	TGCGCCAGCAGCCAAGATGGGACTAGCGGGAGAGTAGAGCAGTACTTC
.	.	TRBV6-5	TRBJ2-2	CASSYSEGPWIGTGELFF	TGTGCCAGCAGTTACTCGGAAGGTCCGTGGATTGGAACCGGGGAGCTGTTTTTT
few	.	TRBV9	TRBJ1-1	CASSVGMNTEAFF	TGTGCCAGCAGCGTAGGGATGAACACTGAAGCTTTCTTT